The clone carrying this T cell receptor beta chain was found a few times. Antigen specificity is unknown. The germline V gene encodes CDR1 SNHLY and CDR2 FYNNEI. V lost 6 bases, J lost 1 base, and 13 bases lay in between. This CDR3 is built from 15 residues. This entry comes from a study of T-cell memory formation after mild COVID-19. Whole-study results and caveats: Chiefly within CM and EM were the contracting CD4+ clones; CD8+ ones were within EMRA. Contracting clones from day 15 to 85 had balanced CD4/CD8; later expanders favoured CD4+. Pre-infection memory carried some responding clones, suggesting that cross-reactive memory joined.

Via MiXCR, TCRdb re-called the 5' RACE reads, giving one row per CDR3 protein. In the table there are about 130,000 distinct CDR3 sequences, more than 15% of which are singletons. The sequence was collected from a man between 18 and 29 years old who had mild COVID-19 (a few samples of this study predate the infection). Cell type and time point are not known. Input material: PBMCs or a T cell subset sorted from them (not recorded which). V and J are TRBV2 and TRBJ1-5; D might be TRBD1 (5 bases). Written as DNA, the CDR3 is TGTGCCAGCAGGGGGGGGACGGAGAGCAATCAGCCCCAGCATTTT. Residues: CASRGGTESNQPQHF.